The 29 T cell receptor beta chains below all came from one sample that was sequenced in a study of CD8 T cells in Susac syndrome. Random hexamers were used to reverse transcribe about 0.45 to 1 ug of RNA. TCRdb recomputed calls from the immunoSEQ multiplex PCR reads with MiXCR, one row per CDR3 protein. This table holds approximately 230,000 distinct CDR3 sequences, 93% found once. The specimen sequenced was CD4+ T cells from PBMCs. The receptors were gathered from a human donor with multiple sclerosis.

The V and J genes are TRBV29-1 and TRBJ2-1, with 9 bases matching TRBD2. This CDR3 has 11 residues. Germline V gives CDR1 SQVTM, CDR2 ANQGSEA. V lost 7 bases and J lost 15; bases outside the gene matches: 10. The CDR3 nucleotides read TGCAGCGCCGTGATTAGCGGGAGTCGGTTCTTC. Residues: CSAVISGSRFF.

This chain uses TRBV19 with TRBJ2-3; TRBD2 agrees at 10 bases. The CDR3 contains 14 residues. From germline, CDR1 is LNHDA and CDR2 SQIVND (reference sequence). Trimming cost V 9 bases and J 1 base; bases outside gene matches: 4. CDR3 protein: CASKREGRTDTQYF. The CDR3 region has the DNA TGTGCCAGCAAGCGGGAGGGCCGCACAGATACGCAGTATTTT.

This rearrangement joins TRBV12-3 or TRBV12-4 to TRBJ2-4; a weak D match, TRBD1 (6 bases). V lost 3 bases and J 14 bases, leaving 11 bases between the germline ends. This CDR3 has 11 amino acids. The CDR3 DNA sequence: TGTGCCAGCAGTTTGTTGGGGGCAAAGTACTTC. This gives the protein CASSLLGAKYF.

V usage is TRBV20-1 and J usage is TRBJ1-5; D ambiguous. The CDR3 is 14 residues long. Germline lookup yields CDR1 DFQATT and CDR2 SNEGSKA (reference sequence). Between the trimmed V and J ends, which lost 3 bases and 2 bases, there was a span of 11 bases. This CDR3 reads CSASLGTGNQPQHF. The CDR3 bases are TGCAGTGCTAGTCTGGGTACGGGCAATCAGCCCCAGCATTTT.

The chain uses TRBV29-1 and TRBJ2-1; D is possibly TRBD2 (6 bases). CDR1 is SQVTM, CDR2 ANQGSEA, per germline. The CDR3 has 13 residues. Trimming cost V 4 bases and J 9 bases, with 16 bases left between them. DNA for the CDR3: TGCAGCGTTGGAGTCGCGGGATTTGGTGAGCAGTTCTTC. This gives the protein CSVGVAGFGEQFF.

The chain uses TRBV13 and TRBJ2-1; TRBD2 might be the D (5 bases). This CDR3 contains 15 residues. With 1 base removed from V and 1 base from J, the gap between germline ends came to 8 bases. Germline V gene data show CDR1 as PRHDT and CDR2 as FYEKMQ (reference sequence). This CDR3 is CASSLDPGSYNEQFF. CDR3 nucleotide sequence: TGTGCCAGCAGCTTAGATCCGGGGTCCTACAATGAGCAGTTCTTC. The full variable domain, rest sourced from reference TRBV13 and TRBJ2-1, is AAGVIQSPRHLIKEKRETATLKCYPIPRHDTVYWYQQGPGQDPQFLISFYEKMQSDKGSIPDRFSAQQFSDYHSELNMSSLELGDSALYFCASSLDPGSYNEQFFGPGTRLTVL.

The gene calls are TRBV3-1 and TRBJ2-5, with no clear D. The length of the CDR3 is 14 residues. The V end was cut by 1 base, the J end by 1 base, with 7 bases between. Germline lookup yields CDR1 LGHDT and CDR2 YNNKEL (reference sequence). The DNA of the CDR3 is TGTGCCAGCAGCCAAGTCTGGCCCCAAGAGACCCAGTACTTC. This translates into CASSQVWPQETQYF.

The chain has TRBV3-1 and TRBJ1-2; a weak D match, TRBD1 (5 bases). This CDR3 is 14 amino acids long. Trimming removed 0 bases at V and 8 bases at J, with 13 bases between. Germline CDR1 and CDR2: LGHDT and YNNKEL (reference sequence). The CDR3 DNA is TGTGCCAGCAGCCAAGATCTTGGAGGGGTCGGCTACACCTTC. Its translation is CASSQDLGGVGYTF.

The genes are TRBV6-1 and TRBJ1-6; D ambiguous. Germline V gene sequence: CDR1 MNHNS, CDR2 SASEGT. V was pared by 2 bases and J by 8 bases, with 19 bases between. The CDR3 is 17 residues long. The CDR3 DNA is TGTGCCAGCAGTGAACATGGCAAGATGACCGGGGATTCACCCCTCCACTTT. This sequence encodes CASSEHGKMTGDSPLHF.

The V gene is TRBV3-1, the J gene TRBJ1-1; D possibly corresponds to TRBD1 (5 bases). The CDR3 has 14 amino acids. The germline V and J ends were trimmed by 4 bases and 3 bases, with 12 bases remaining between them. From germline, CDR1 is LGHDT and CDR2 YNNKEL (reference sequence). The CDR3 sequence: CASSLSGGYTEAFF. CDR3 coding DNA: TGTGCCAGCAGCCTAAGTGGGGGGTACACTGAAGCTTTCTTT. The whole variable domain, filled in from reference TRBV3-1 and TRBJ1-1, reads DTAVSQTPKYLVTQMGNDKSIKCEQNLGHDTMYWYKQDSKKFLKIMFSYNNKELIINETVPNRFSPKSPDKAHLNLHINSLELGDSAVYFCASSLSGGYTEAFFGQGTRLTVV.

The chain combines TRBV29-1 with TRBJ2-5, with D hard to call. Germline V gene sequence: CDR1 SQVTM, CDR2 ANQGSEA. The germline V and J ends were trimmed by 4 bases and 5 bases, with 14 bases remaining between them. The CDR3 length is 13 residues. The CDR3 region is CSVVDPTRETQYF. CDR3 DNA: TGCAGCGTTGTGGACCCCACACGGGAGACCCAGTACTTC.

This CDR3 reads CASSLVGQGYQPQHF. The CDR3 DNA is TGTGCCAGCAGTTTAGTGGGACAGGGGTATCAGCCCCAGCATTTT. The chain has TRBV27 and TRBJ1-5, with 10 bases fitting TRBD1. Germline V CDR1 and CDR2: MNHEY, SMNVEV (reference sequence). The CDR3 loop spans 15 amino acids. With V trimmed by 2 bases and J by 5 bases, 3 bases remained unmatched.

The chain couples TRBV19 to TRBJ1-2; tentative D call: TRBD1 (5 bases). Per germline, CDR1 LNHDA and CDR2 SQIVND (reference sequence). The CDR3 is made up of 13 amino acids. Deletions cut 1 base from V and 2 bases from J, with 5 bases between. For the CDR3, the DNA is TGTGCCAGTAGTATAGGGACAAACTATGGCTACACCTTC. Translation: CASSIGTNYGYTF.

The V gene is TRBV4-2, the J gene TRBJ2-2, with 9 positions matching TRBD1. CDR1 and CDR2 from the germline V gene are LGHNA and YNFKEQ. Trimming cost V 4 bases and J 7 bases; bases outside gene matches: 7. The CDR3 is made up of 15 amino acids. For the CDR3, the DNA is TGTGCCAGCAGCCGCTCGGGACAGGGAAACGGGGAGCTGTTTTTT. Translating gives CASSRSGQGNGELFF.

The rearrangement links TRBV25-1 to TRBJ1-1, with TRBD1 matching 8 bases. The CDR3 is 15 residues long. After removal of 5 bases from V and 3 bases from J, the junction contained 8 bases not matched to a gene. Germline CDR1 reads MGHDK; CDR2 reads SYGVNS. CDR3 in amino acids: CASSPRQGSDTEAFF. The CDR3 DNA follows: TGTGCCAGCAGTCCACGACAGGGGTCGGACACTGAAGCTTTCTTT.

The chain couples TRBV27 to TRBJ2-6; 12 bases fit TRBD1. The CDR3 is 18 residues long. V was clipped by 5 bases and J by 0 bases; unmatched bases: 5. Germline-derived CDR1 and CDR2 are MNHEY and SMNVEV (reference sequence). The CDR3 region is CASSIRDRGHSGANVLTF. Written as DNA, the CDR3 is TGTGCCAGCAGTATAAGGGACAGGGGGCACTCTGGGGCCAACGTCCTGACTTTC.

The genes are TRBV20-1 and TRBJ2-3, with 7 bases lining up with TRBD1. Unmatched junction bases numbered 10, after V lost 5 bases and J lost 2 bases. The germline V gene encodes CDR1 DFQATT and CDR2 SNEGSKA (reference sequence). This CDR3 is 15 amino acids long. The CDR3 is CSAGGLGQITDTQYF. The CDR3 DNA reads TGCAGTGCTGGCGGGCTGGGACAGATCACAGATACGCAGTATTTT.

The chain is built from TRBV4-1 and TRBJ1-6; unclear D gene. Trimming took 0 bases from V and 5 from J, leaving 11 bases between them. CDR1 is MGHRA and CDR2 is YSYEKL in the germline V gene. The CDR3 runs to 16 residues. The CDR3 is CASSQDLGQNNSPLHF. CDR3 DNA: TGCGCCAGCAGCCAAGACCTCGGGCAAAATAATTCACCCCTCCACTTT.

The genes are TRBV5-1 and TRBJ1-1; the match to TRBD1 covers 9 bases. The germline gives CDR1 SGHRS, CDR2 YFSETQ. J gave up 6 bases and V 3 bases, and 3 bases lay outside the gene matches. This CDR3 is built from 13 residues. The DNA for the CDR3 is TGCGCCAGCAGCTACAGGGGGCAGGCTGAAGCTTTCTTT. It specifies CASSYRGQAEAFF.

The J gene is TRBJ1-2, the V gene TRBV3-1; D is unresolved. This CDR3 has 14 residues. Germline CDR1 is LGHDT and CDR2 is YNNKEL (reference sequence). Trimming left V 3 bases short and J 3 bases short, with 11 bases between. This CDR3 reads CASSHLPSDYGYTF. CDR3 DNA: TGTGCCAGCAGCCATCTCCCTAGTGACTATGGCTACACCTTC.

As DNA, the CDR3 is TGCAGTGCTAGAGGGGAGGTCTGGGGCGACTCCTACGAGCAGTACTTC. Protein product: CSARGEVWGDSYEQYF. The chain has TRBV20-1 and TRBJ2-7; perhaps TRBD2 as D (6 bases). In germline, CDR1 is DFQATT, CDR2 SNEGSKA (reference sequence). V shed 1 base and J shed 0 bases, with 16 bases lying between them. CDR3 length: 16 amino acids.

The chain recombines TRBV20-1 with TRBJ1-5; the D gene is possibly TRBD1 (6 bases). The V gene lost 3 bases and the J gene lost 7 bases, with 22 bases spanning the gap. Looked up from germline, CDR1 is DFQATT and CDR2 is SNEGSKA (reference sequence). The CDR3 has 16 residues. As DNA, the CDR3 is TGCAGTGCTAGGCTGACCTTCCGGGGGGCCCAACAGCCCCAGCATTTT. Encoded protein: CSARLTFRGAQQPQHF.

This clonotype was seen only a few times. This chain joins TRBV7-3 and TRBJ2-6; the D is unclear. Germline-derived CDR1 and CDR2 are SGHTA and FQGTGA. The CDR3 contains 14 residues. The germline V and J ends were trimmed by 5 bases and 5 bases, with 10 bases remaining between them. DNA of the CDR3: TGTGCCAGCAGCCCGAATGGGAGGGCCAACGTCCTGACTTTC. Translating gives CASSPNGRANVLTF.

The chain combines TRBV5-8 with TRBJ2-5; D is undetermined. Trimming took off 3 bases at V and 4 bases at J, with 13 bases between the two ends. The CDR3 runs 14 residues. CDR1 SGHTS and CDR2 YDEGEE come from the germline V gene. The CDR3 DNA reads TGTGCCAGCAGCTGGGGTCCAGATGGAGAGACCCAGTACTTC. Protein sequence: CASSWGPDGETQYF. The full variable domain, its missing parts supplied by reference TRBV5-8 and TRBJ2-5, is EAGVTQSPTHLIKTRGQQATLRCSPISGHTSVYWYQQALGLGLQFLLWYDEGEERNRGNFPPRFSGRQFPNYSSELNVNALELEDSALYLCASSWGPDGETQYFGPGTRLLVL.

The genes are TRBV4-1 and TRBJ2-1; D possibly corresponds to TRBD2 (5 bases). V shed 1 base and J shed 15 bases, with 16 bases lying between them. The CDR3 runs 13 residues. Germline values: CDR1 MGHRA, CDR2 YSYEKL. Here the CDR3 reads CASSQVPASMPFF. In DNA form, the CDR3 reads TGCGCCAGCAGCCAAGTTCCTGCTAGCATGCCGTTCTTC.

This clonotype was observed a single time. V and J are TRBV2 and TRBJ1-6; unclear D gene. Germline V gives CDR1 SNHLY, CDR2 FYNNEI. Trimming cost V 8 bases and J 5 bases, with 13 bases left between them. This CDR3 has 14 amino acids. This CDR3 is CASLLAANNSPLHF. CDR3 sequence (DNA): TGTGCCAGCCTGTTGGCAGCGAATAATTCACCCCTCCACTTT.

The chain couples TRBV5-1 to TRBJ2-7; 7 nucleotides line up with TRBD1. Germline assignment: CDR1 SGHRS and CDR2 YFSETQ. The CDR3 has 15 residues. Germline trimming cut 0 bases from V and 2 bases from J; bases unmatched to any gene: 5. The CDR3 DNA sequence: TGCGCCAGCAGCTTGGACTCGACAGGGCCCTACGAGCAGTACGTC. Protein sequence: CASSLDSTGPYEQYV.

V gene TRBV10-2 combines with J gene TRBJ2-5; 8 nucleotides match TRBD2. The germline CDR1 and CDR2 sequences are WSHSY and SAAADI. The CDR3 is 13 residues long. The junction had 11 bases not matched to a gene; V was cut back by 4 bases and J by 13 bases. CDR3 in amino acids: CASSGVAGNLGYF. In nucleotides, the CDR3 is TGCGCCAGCAGTGGCGTAGCGGGAAACCTCGGGTACTTC.

CDR3 protein: CSVAMSGNTIYF. Written as DNA, the CDR3 is TGCAGCGTTGCAATGTCAGGAAACACCATATATTTT. The chain links TRBV29-1 to TRBJ1-3, with no clear D. Germline-derived CDR1 and CDR2 are SQVTM and ANQGSEA. Trimming took 4 bases from V and 4 from J, leaving 8 bases between them. This CDR3 has 12 amino acids.